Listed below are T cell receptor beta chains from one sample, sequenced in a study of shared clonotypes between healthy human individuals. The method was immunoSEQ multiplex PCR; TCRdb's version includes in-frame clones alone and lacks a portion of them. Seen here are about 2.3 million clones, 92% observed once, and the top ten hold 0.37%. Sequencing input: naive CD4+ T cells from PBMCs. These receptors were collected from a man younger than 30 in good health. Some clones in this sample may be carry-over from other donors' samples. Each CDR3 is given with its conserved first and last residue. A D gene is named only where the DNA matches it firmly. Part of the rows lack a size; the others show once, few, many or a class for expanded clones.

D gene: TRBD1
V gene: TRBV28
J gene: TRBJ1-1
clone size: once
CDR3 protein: CASSLPRTGGTEAFF
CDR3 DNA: TGTGCCAGCAGTTTACCCCGGACAGGAGGCACTGAAGCTTTCTTT

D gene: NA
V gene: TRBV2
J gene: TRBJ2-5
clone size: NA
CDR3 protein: CATQKGGGETQYF
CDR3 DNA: TGTGCCACCCAGAAGGGGGGTGGAGAGACCCAGTACTTC

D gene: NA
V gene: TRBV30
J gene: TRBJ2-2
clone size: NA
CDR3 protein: CASRAGATNTGELFF
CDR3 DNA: TGTGCTTCGAGGGCGGGGGCAACTAACACCGGGGAGCTGTTTTTT

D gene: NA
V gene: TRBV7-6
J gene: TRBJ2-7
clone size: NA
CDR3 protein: CASSLAAGVYEQYF
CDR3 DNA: TGTGCCAGCAGCTTAGCGGCAGGGGTGTACGAGCAGTACTTC

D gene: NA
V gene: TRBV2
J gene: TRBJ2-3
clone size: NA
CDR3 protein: CASSVHFLTDTQYF
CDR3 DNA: TGTGCCAGCAGCGTCCACTTTCTCACAGATACGCAGTATTTT

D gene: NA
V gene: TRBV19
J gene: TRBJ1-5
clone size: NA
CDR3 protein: CASSIEGRRDQPQHF
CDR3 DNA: TGTGCCAGTAGTATAGAAGGCAGGCGTGATCAACCCCAGCATTTT

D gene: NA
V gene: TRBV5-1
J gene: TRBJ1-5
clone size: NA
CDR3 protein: CASSLAPDNYHQPQHF
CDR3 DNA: TGCGCCAGCAGCTTGGCCCCTGACAACTATCATCAGCCCCAGCATTTT

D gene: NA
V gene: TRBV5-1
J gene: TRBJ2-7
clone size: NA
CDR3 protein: CASSPTQAPYEQYF
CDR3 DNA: TGCGCCAGCAGTCCCACGCAGGCCCCCTACGAGCAGTACTTC

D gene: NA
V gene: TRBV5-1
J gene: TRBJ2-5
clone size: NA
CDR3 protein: CASSLYSPQETQYF
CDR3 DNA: TGCGCCAGCAGCCTATACTCCCCCCAAGAGACCCAGTACTTC

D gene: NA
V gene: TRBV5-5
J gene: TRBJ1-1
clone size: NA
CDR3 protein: CASSLGGLNTEAFF
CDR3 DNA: TGTGCCAGCAGCTTGGGGGGGCTGAACACTGAAGCTTTCTTT

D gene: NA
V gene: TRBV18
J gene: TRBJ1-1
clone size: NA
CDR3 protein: CASSPNTEAFF
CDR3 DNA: TGTGCCAGCTCCCCAAATACTGAAGCTTTCTTT

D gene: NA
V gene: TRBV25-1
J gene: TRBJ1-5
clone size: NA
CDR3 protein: CASSESGQPQHF
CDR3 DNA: TGTGCCAGCAGTGAATCGGGTCAGCCCCAGCATTTT

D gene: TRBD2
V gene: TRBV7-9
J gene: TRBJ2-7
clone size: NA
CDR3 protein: CASSLGTSGYYEQYF
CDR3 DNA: TGTGCCAGCAGCTTAGGGACTAGCGGATACTACGAGCAGTACTTC

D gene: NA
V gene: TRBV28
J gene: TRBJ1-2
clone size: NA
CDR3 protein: CASTSLTGLYGYTF
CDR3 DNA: TGTGCCAGCACCTCCCTGACAGGTTTATATGGCTACACCTTC

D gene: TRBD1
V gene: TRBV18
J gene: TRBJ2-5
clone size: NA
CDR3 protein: CASTQITGVQETQYF
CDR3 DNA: TGTGCCAGCACCCAAATAACAGGGGTCCAAGAGACCCAGTACTTC

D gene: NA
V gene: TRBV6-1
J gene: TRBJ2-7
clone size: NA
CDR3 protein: CASSDRTFYEQYF
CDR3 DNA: TGTGCCAGCAGTGACCGGACCTTCTACGAGCAGTACTTC

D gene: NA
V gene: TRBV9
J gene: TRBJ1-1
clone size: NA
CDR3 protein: CASSVAPGMNTEAFF
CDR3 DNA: TGTGCCAGCAGCGTAGCACCAGGGATGAACACTGAAGCTTTCTTT

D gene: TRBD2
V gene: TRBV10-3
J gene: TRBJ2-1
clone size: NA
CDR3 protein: CAISDRGGEKYNEQFF
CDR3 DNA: TGTGCCATCAGTGATCGGGGGGGAGAGAAATACAATGAGCAGTTCTTC

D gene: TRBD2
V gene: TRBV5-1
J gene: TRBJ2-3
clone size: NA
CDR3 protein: CASSVWLAGGGGTDTQYF
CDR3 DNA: TGCGCCAGCTCTGTATGGCTAGCGGGAGGAGGGGGCACAGATACGCAGTATTTT

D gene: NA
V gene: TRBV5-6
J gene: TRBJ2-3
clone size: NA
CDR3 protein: CASSSPGLGTDTQYF
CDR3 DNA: TGTGCCAGCAGCTCACCGGGACTCGGCACAGATACGCAGTATTTT

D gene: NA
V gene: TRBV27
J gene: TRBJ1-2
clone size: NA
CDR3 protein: CASSPGRTYGYTF
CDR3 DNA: TGTGCCAGCAGTCCGGGACGGACGTATGGCTACACCTTC